The entry below describes one T cell receptor (beta chain). In the study's own analysis: Amplification from reference gene primers served as the basis for estimated nucleated cell counts. Data came from immunoSEQ multiplex PCR; TCRdb stores just in-frame clones and leaves some out. That table furnishes V, J and clone size, whereas the DNA furnished D and trimming. The table shows about 250,000 clones, with around four fifths occurring only once. The sample originates from a study of blood T cell repertoires in COVID-19. Overall study: COVID-19 samples from acute and convalescent phases originated in the United States, Italy and Spain. Sources were T cells, B-cell-depleted T cells, or PBMCs; the material itself was cDNA or gDNA.

In germline, CDR1 is SGHAT, CDR2 FQNNGV. Trimming shortened V by 1 base and J by 7 bases, and 13 bases separated the two germline ends. The CDR3 covers 14 residues. The rearrangement uses TRBV11-2 and TRBJ1-2; D not certain. What was sequenced was peripheral blood. The sequence was obtained from a man aged 35 to 55 with acute or convalescent COVID-19. The CDR3 protein is CASSLVGGSVGYTF. The CDR3 DNA sequence: TGTGCCAGCAGCTTAGTCGGCGGGAGTGTTGGCTACACCTTC. The complete variable domain, with remaining parts taken from reference TRBV11-2 and TRBJ1-2, reads EAGVAQSPRYKIIEKRQSVAFWCNPISGHATLYWYQQILGQGPKLLIQFQNNGVVDDSQLPKDRFSAERLKGVDSTLKIQPAKLEDSAVYLCASSLVGGSVGYTFGSGTRLTVV.